Included here is one T cell receptor beta chain sequence, with context. This sample is drawn from a study of blood T cell repertoires in COVID-19. Per the authors' pipeline: The assay estimated nucleated cells by amplifying reference gene primers. Clones were sequenced by immunoSEQ multiplex PCR, and TCRdb holds only the in-frame ones, with some missing. That table gives V, J and clone size, and the DNA gave D and trimming. The sample lists fewer than 250,000 clones, approximately 86% seen once, with around 4% in the top ten. Those enrolled, adults aged about 18 to 89 years, came from around 25 US areas. Per germline, CDR1 KGHSH and CDR2 LQKENI. The CDR3 sequence is 15 residues long. Trimming removed 1 base from V and 0 bases from J, with 8 bases in between.

The clonotype comes from a middle-aged woman with acute COVID-19. The chain employs TRBV18 and TRBJ2-3; no firm D call. Sequences were obtained from PBMCs or T cells enriched from blood (not recorded which). CDR3 in amino acids: CASSPLRQSTDTQYF. The CDR3 DNA reads TGTGCCAGCTCACCACTGAGACAAAGCACAGATACGCAGTATTTT.